This T cell receptor beta chain was recorded in a study of beta chain features in type 1 diabetes. This clone was seen a few times. The CDR3 runs to 13 residues. The V segment lost 6 bases and the J segment 7 bases; nucleotides outside the gene matches: 9. Germline V gives CDR1 MNHNS, CDR2 SASEGT. As every portion of the isolated RNA was reverse transcribed, the sequencing read expressed TCRB transcripts. Profiling relied on immunoSEQ multiplex PCR, and the TCRdb table lists in-frame clones only, not all of them. The table has about 40,000 clones, roughly 49% seen once. This clonotype originated in a woman aged 18-35 years in good health. Source material: central memory CD4+ T cells from blood. The chain recombines TRBV6-1 with TRBJ2-7; 7 nucleotides line up with TRBD2. The CDR3 is CASSPRGVGEQYF. CDR3 coding DNA: TGTGCCAGCAGCCCTCGGGGGGTTGGGGAGCAGTACTTC.